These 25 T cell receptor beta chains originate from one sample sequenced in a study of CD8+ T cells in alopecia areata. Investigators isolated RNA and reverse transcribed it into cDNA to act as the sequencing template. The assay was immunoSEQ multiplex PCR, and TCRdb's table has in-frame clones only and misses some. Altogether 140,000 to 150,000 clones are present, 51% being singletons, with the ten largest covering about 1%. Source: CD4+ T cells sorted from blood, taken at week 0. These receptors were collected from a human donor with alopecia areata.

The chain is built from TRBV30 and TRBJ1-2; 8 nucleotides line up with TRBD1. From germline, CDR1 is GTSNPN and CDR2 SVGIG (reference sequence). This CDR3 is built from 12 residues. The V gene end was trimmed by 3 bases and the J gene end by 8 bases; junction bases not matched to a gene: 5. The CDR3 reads CAWRRTGTGYTF. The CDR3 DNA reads TGTGCCTGGAGGCGGACAGGGACCGGCTACACCTTC.

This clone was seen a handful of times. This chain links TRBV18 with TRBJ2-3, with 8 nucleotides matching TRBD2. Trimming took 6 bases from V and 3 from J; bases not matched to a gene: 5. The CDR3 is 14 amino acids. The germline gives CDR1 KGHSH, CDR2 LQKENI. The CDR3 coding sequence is TGTGCCAGCTCCTTCGGCGGGAGGACAGATACGCAGTATTTT. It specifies CASSFGGRTDTQYF.

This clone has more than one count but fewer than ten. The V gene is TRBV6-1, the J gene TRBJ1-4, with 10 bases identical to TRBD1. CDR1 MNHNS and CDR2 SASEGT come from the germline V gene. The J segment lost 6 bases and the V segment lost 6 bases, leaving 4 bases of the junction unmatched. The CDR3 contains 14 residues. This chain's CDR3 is CASRMTGGDEKLFF. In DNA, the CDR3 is TGTGCCAGCAGGATGACAGGGGGCGATGAAAAACTGTTTTTT.

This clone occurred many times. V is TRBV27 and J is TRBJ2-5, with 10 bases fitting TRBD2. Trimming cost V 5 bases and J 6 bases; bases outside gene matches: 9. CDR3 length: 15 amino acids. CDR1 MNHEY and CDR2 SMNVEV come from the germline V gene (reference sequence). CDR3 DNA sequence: TGTGCCAGCAGTCCCCTAGCGGGAGAAGGTCAGACCCAGTACTTC. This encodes CASSPLAGEGQTQYF.

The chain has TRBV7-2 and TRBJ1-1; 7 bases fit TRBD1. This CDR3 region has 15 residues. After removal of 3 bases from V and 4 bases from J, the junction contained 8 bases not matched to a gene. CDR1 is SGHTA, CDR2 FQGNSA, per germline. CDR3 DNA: TGTGCCAGCAGCTTGGTCCCGGGACAGCTCACTGAAGCTTTCTTT. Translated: CASSLVPGQLTEAFF.

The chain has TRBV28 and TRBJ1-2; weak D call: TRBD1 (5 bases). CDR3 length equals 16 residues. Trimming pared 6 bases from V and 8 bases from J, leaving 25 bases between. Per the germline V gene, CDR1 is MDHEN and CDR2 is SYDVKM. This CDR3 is CASSSSLGARGDGYTF. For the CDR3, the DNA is TGTGCCAGCAGCTCCTCGTTAGGGGCAAGAGGCGACGGCTACACCTTC.

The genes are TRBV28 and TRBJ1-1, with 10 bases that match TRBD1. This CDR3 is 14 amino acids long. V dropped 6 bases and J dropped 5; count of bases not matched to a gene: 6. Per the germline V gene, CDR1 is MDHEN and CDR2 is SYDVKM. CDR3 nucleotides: TGTGCCAGCAGCCCGCCGGACAGGGGGACTGAAGCTTTCTTT. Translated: CASSPPDRGTEAFF.

CDR3 coding DNA: TGTGCCAGCAGGACAGGGCCGCCCGCTGAAGCTTTCTTT. Protein: CASRTGPPAEAFF. The rearrangement uses TRBV6-1 and TRBJ1-1; TRBD1 matches 7 bases. V shed 6 bases and J 6 bases; nucleotides not matched to a gene: 7. Per the germline V gene, CDR1 is MNHNS and CDR2 is SASEGT. CDR3 length equals 13 residues.

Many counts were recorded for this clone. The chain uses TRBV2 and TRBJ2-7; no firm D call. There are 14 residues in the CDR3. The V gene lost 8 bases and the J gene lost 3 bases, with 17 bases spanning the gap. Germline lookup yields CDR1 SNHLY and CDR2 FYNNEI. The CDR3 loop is CASLPDGILYEQYF. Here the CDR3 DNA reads TGTGCCAGCCTGCCAGACGGAATCCTCTACGAGCAGTACTTC.

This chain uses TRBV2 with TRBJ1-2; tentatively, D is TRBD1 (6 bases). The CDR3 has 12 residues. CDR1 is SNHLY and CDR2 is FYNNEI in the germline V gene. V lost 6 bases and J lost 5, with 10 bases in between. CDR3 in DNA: TGTGCCAGCAGGGGAGGACAGTATGGCTACACCTTC. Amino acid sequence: CASRGGQYGYTF.

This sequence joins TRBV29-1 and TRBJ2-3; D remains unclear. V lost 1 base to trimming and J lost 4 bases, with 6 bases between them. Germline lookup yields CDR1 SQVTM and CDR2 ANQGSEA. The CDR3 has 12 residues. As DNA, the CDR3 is TGCAGCGTTGAAGGACGGGCAGATACGCAGTATTTT. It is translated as CSVEGRADTQYF.

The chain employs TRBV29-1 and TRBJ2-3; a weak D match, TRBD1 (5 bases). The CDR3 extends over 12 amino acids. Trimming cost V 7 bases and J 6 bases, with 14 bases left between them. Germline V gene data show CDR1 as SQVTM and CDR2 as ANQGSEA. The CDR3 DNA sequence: TGCAGCGGTGAGCTAGGGGCCGATACGCAGTATTTT. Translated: CSGELGADTQYF.

CDR3 protein: CASSVGSYEQYF. CDR3 nucleotide sequence: TGCGCCAGCAGTGTCGGTTCGTACGAGCAGTACTTC. This chain joins TRBV10-2 and TRBJ2-7; D is ambiguous. Per the germline V gene, CDR1 is WSHSY and CDR2 is SAAADI. The CDR3 covers 12 residues. V shed 4 bases and J shed 4 bases, with 8 bases lying between them.

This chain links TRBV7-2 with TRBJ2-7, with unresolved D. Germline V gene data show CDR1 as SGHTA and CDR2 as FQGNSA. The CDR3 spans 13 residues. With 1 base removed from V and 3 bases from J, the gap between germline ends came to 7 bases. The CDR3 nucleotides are TGTGCCAGCAGCTTAGAGGGCCGCTACGAGCAGTACTTC. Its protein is CASSLEGRYEQYF.

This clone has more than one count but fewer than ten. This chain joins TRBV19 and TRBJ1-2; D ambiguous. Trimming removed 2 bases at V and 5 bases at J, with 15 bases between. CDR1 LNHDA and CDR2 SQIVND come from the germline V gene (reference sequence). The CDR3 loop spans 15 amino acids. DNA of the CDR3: TGTGCCAGTAGTATATCTGGTATGGCCCCATATGGCTACACCTTC. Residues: CASSISGMAPYGYTF.

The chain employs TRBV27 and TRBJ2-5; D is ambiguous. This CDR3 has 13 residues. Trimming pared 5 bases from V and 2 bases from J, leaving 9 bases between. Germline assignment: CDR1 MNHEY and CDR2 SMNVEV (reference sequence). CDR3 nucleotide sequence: TGTGCCAGCAGTCAAAACGGACAAGAGACCCAGTACTTC. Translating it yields CASSQNGQETQYF.

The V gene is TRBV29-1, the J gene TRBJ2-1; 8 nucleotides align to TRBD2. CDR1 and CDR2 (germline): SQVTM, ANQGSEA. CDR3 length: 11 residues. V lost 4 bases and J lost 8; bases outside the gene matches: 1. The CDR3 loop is CSVAAGDEQFF. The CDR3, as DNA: TGCAGCGTTGCAGCGGGAGATGAGCAGTTCTTC.

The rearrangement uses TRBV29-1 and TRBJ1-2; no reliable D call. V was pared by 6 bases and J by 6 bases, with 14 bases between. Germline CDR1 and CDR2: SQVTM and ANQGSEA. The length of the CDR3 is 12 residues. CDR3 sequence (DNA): TGCAGCGTCCTGAGAGGAAGAAATGGCTACACCTTC. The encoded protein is CSVLRGRNGYTF. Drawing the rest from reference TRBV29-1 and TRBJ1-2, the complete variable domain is SAVISQKPSRDICQRGTSLTIQCQVDSQVTMMFWYRQQPGQSLTLIATANQGSEATYESGFVIDKFPISRPNLTFSTLTVSNMSPEDSSIYLCSVLRGRNGYTFGSGTRLTVV.

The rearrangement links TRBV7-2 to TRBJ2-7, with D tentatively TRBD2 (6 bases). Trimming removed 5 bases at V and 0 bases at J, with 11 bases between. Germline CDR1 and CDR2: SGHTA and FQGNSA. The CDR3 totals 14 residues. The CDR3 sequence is CASSLSGYSYEQYF. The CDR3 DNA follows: TGTGCCAGCAGCCTAAGCGGGTACTCCTACGAGCAGTACTTC.

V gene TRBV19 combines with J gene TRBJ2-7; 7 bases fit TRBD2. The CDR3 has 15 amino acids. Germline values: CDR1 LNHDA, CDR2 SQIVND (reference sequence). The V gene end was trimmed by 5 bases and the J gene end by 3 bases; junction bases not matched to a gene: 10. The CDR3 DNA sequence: TGTGCCAGTAGTCCCCGACGGGGGGTAAGCTACGAGCAGTACTTC. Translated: CASSPRRGVSYEQYF.

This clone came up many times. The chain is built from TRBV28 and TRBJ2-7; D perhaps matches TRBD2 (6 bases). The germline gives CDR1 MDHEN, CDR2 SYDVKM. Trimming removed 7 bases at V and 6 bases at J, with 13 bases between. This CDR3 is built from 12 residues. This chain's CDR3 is CASTPQEGEQYF. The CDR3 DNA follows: TGTGCCAGCACTCCTCAGGAGGGCGAGCAGTACTTC.

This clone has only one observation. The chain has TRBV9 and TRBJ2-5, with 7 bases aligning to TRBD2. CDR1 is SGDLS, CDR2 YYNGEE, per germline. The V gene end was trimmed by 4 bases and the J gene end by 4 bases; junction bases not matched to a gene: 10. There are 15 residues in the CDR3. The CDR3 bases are TGTGCCAGCAGCTCCCGGACTAGTGGGTTAGAGACCCAGTACTTC. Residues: CASSSRTSGLETQYF.

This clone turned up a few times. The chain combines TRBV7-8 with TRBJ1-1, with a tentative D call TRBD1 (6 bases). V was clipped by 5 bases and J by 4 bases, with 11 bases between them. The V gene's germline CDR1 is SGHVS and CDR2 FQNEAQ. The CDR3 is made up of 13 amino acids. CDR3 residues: CASSTKGGTEAFF. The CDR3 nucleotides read TGTGCCAGCAGCACCAAAGGGGGCACTGAAGCTTTCTTT.

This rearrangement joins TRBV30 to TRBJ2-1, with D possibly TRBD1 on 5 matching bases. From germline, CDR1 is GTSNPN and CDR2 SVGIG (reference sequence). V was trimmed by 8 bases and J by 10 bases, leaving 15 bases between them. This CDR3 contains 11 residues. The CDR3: CARQTGVEQFF. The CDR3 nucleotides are TGTGCCCGACAGACCGGAGTGGAGCAGTTCTTC.

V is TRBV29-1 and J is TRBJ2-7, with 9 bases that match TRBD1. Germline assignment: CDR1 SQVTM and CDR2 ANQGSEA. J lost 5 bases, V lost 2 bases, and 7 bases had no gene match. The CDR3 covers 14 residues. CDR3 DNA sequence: TGCAGCGTTGAAAGGCGGGACAGGGTCCACGAGCAGTACTTC. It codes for CSVERRDRVHEQYF.